A single T cell receptor (beta chain) is shown here with its context. Original methodology: Estimation of nucleated cell counts relied on the amplification of reference gene primers. Using immunoSEQ multiplex PCR, the repertoire was profiled, and TCRdb retains in-frame clones only, with some absent. The D gene and trimming were derived from the DNA, and the V and J assignments and clone size from that table. The data show approximately 50,000 clones, with approximately 83% seen just once and roughly a tenth held by the top ten. The data are from a study of blood T cell repertoires in COVID-19. Across the whole study: The origin of the acute and convalescent COVID-19 samples was the United States, Italy and Spain.

Germline V CDR1 and CDR2: MNHNS, SASEGT. The CDR3 totals 16 residues. V lost 2 bases to trimming and J lost 7 bases; unmatched junction nucleotides: 10. The chain uses TRBV6-1 and TRBJ1-5; TRBD1 matches at 8 bases. The receptor comes from a human donor in a cohort sampled during active COVID-19. The sequencing input was peripheral blood. For the CDR3, the DNA is TGTGCCAGCAGTGAACTATCGACAGGGGTTAGACAGCCCCAGCATTTT. Translated, it gives CASSELSTGVRQPQHF.